Here is one TCR beta chain with its context. What it binds is not known. V was clipped by 2 bases and J by 8 bases, with 15 bases between them. The length of the CDR3 is 15 residues. Germline V gene data show CDR1 as MNHNS and CDR2 as SASEGT. Baseline was the first blood sampling point, followed by cycle 4 day 1 and cycle 7 day 1. TCRdb's copy holds only in-frame clones and misses some; the assay was immunoSEQ multiplex PCR. The table includes around 35,000 clones, under 85% detected once. This sample stems from a study of OX40 agonist ivuxolimab in advanced cancers. On the study more broadly: Patients received intravenous ivuxolimab every 2 weeks at 0.01 to 10 mg/kg. Two patients with cutaneous melanoma and one with hepatocellular carcinoma, three in total, showed partial responses. Study-level points and caveats: Partial responders dosed at 0.1-3.0 mg/kg displayed clonal expansion ranking among the lowest.

The starting material was CD4+ or CD8+ T cells sorted from blood, obtained in a trial of the OX40 agonist ivuxolimab. The receptor comes from an adult with an advanced solid tumor such as melanoma, head and neck, liver or kidney cancer. This sequence joins TRBV6-1 and TRBJ1-4, with D tentatively TRBD1 (5 bases). The CDR3 DNA sequence: TGTGCCAGCAGTGAACTCCGGCAGGGAGGCGAAAAACTGTTTTTT. As protein: CASSELRQGGEKLFF.